This T cell receptor (beta chain) comes out of a study of PD-1 blockade in classical Hodgkin lymphoma. Study information: Once every 2 weeks, patients received intravenous nivolumab at 3 mg/kg. Findings and limits, study-wide: Repertoires differed for reasons still undefined, possibly disease activity or prior therapy. Newly diagnosed patients reportedly had lower baseline TCR diversity than healthy donors.

Each patient's relapse followed autologous stem cell transplantation, and brentuximab vedotin exposure varied. Assay: immunoSEQ multiplex PCR; the TCRdb copy retains only in-frame clones and omits some. Of just under 30,000 clones in the sample, 70% to 80% are singletons; the top ten hold roughly 4%. With regard to this clone: Its antigen is currently unknown.

The J segment lost 5 bases and the V segment lost 2 bases, leaving 9 bases of the junction unmatched. The CDR3 is made up of 16 amino acids. Germline V CDR1 and CDR2: MGHRA, YSYEKL. Source: peripheral blood mononuclear cells (PBMCs), taken before the second cycle of nivolumab. This clonotype originated in a human donor with classical Hodgkin lymphoma. V usage is TRBV4-1 and J usage is TRBJ2-1, with 7 positions matching TRBD1. CDR3: CASSQSGTALDNEQFF. For the CDR3, the DNA is TGCGCCAGCAGCCAATCCGGGACAGCCTTGGACAATGAGCAGTTCTTC.